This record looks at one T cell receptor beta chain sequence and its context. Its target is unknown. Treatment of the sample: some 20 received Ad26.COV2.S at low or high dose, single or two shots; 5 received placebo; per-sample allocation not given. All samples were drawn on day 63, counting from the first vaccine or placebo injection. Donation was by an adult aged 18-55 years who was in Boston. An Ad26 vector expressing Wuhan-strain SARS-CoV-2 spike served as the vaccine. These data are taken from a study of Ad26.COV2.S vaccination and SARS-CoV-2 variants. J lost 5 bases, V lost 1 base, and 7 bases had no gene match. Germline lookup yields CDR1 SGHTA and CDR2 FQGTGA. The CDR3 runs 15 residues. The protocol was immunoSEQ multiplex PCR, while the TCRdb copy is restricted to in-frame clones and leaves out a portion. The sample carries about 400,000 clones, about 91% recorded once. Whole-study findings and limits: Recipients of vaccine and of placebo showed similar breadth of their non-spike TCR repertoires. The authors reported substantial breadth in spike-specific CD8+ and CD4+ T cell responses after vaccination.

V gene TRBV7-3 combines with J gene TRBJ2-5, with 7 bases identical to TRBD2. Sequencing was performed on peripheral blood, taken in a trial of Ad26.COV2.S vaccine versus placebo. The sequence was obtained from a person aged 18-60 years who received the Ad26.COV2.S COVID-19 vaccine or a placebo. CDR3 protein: CASSLRGGRTETQYF. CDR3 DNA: TGTGCCAGCAGCTTAAGGGGCGGGAGAACTGAGACCCAGTACTTC.